The source of this T cell receptor beta chain is a study of blood T cell repertoires in COVID-19 (TCRdb year 2020). Notes on the research overall: The collaborator samples originated in the United States, Italy and Spain and spanned the acute and convalescent phases of COVID-19. A freely available public database, intended as a resource for researchers studying the immune response to SARS-CoV-2, is where the repertoires were released. Nearly every sample came with metadata listing a de-identified subject ID, COVID-19 status, age in years and sex. The material from the prospective study consisted of cDNA or gDNA derived from T cells, B-cell-depleted T cells, or PBMCs. Where available, HLA class I and class II types were obtained from metadata supplied by the sample provider rather than from assay-based typing. The dataset comprised deeply sampled blood TCRbeta repertoires from subjects exposed to, actively infected with, or recovered from COVID-19. The samples were drawn from two sources: the first 160 participants of the ongoing ImmuneRACE study, and 1,000 to 1,500 subjects contributed by 6 global collaborators.

Whole blood was collected in K2EDTA tubes by collaborating institutions according to the institutions' own protocols. For TCRbeta analysis, collaborators shipped samples in one of three forms: frozen whole blood, isolated PBMCs, or DNA extracted from either of those sample types. There are 19 amino acids in the CDR3, from cysteine to phenylalanine inclusive. Only the CDR3 DNA is retained, 57 bases long and in frame from the first base. V trim: 5 bases; J trim: 4 bases; unmatched bases: 14. The germline V gene (reference sequence) yields PRHDT for CDR1 and FYEKMQ for CDR2. Study-wide conclusions, independent of this receptor: How much clinical and demographic metadata was included differed by source and by participant, and the metadata was provided uncurated.

On this clone itself: What antigen it recognizes has not been identified. No base quality values were provided; no much bigger clone lies one nucleotide off.

TCRbeta CDR3 regions were amplified from genomic DNA by means of the immunoSEQ Assay, a bias-controlled multiplex PCR. In the authors' own workflow: The number of nucleated cells in each sample was estimated from the amplification of reference gene primers within the assay. To quantify the absolute abundance of each unique TCRbeta CDR3 rearrangement, sequence reads were collapsed and filtered. For each sample, productive Simpson clonality was calculated as the square root of Simpson's diversity index over productive rearrangements. Drawn from immuneACCESS, this table holds only the in-frame rearrangements with V and J called that TCRdb kept. Clones are partly lost; checked studies trace under half to an unresolved V gene and leave the rest unexplained. For V, J and clone size, that table is used; D and trimming come from the DNA. The sample table contains some 140,000 clones; only one count was recorded for about three quarters of them. The ten largest make up under 2% of the sample.

Rearrangement joined TRBV13 to TRBJ1-6; 10 junctional bases match TRBD1. The sample was peripheral blood. This TCR was recovered from an elderly man with acute or convalescent COVID-19. The CDR3 here reads CASSPGQGRWHGYNSPLHF. The nucleotide sequence reads TGTGCCAGCAGCCCGGGACAGGGGAGGTGGCATGGTTATAATTCACCCCTCCACTTT. With all but the CDR3 taken from the reference TRBV13 and TRBJ1-6 genes, the full variable domain is: AAGVIQSPRHLIKEKRETATLKCYPIPRHDTVYWYQQGPGQDPQFLISFYEKMQSDKGSIPDRFSAQQFSDYHSELNMSSLELGDSALYFCASSPGQGRWHGYNSPLHFGNGTRLTVT.